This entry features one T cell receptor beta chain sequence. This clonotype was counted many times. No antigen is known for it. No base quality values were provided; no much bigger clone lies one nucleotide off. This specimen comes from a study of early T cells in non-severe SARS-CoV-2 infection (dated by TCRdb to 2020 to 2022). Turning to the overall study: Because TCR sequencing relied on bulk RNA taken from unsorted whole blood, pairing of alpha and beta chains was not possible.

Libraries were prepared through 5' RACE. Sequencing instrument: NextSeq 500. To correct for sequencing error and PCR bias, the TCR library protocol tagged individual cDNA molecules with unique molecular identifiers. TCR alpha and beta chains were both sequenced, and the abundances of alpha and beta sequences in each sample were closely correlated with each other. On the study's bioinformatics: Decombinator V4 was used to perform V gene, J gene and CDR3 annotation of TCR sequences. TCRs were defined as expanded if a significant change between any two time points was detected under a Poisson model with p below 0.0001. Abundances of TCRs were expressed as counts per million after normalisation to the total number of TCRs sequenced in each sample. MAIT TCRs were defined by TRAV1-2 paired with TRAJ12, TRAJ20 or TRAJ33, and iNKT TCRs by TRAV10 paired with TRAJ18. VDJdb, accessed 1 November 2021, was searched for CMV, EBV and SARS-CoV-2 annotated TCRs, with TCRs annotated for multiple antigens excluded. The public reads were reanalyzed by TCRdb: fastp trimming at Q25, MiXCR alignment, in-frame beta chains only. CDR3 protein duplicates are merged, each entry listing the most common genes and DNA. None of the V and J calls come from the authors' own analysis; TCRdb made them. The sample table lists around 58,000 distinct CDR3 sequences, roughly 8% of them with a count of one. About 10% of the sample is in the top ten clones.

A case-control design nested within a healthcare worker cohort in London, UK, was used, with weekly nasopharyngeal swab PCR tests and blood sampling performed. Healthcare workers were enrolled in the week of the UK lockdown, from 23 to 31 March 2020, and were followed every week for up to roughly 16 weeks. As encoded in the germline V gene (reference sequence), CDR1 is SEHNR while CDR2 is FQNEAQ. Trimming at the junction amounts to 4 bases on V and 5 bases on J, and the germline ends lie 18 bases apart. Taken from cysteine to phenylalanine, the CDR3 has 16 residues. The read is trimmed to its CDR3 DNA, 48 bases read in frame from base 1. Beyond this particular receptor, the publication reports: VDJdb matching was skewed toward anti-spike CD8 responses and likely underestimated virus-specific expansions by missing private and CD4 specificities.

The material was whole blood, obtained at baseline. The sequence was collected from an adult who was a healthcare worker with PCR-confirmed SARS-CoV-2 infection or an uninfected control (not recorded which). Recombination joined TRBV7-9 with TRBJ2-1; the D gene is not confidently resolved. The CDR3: CASSSNSPAGHNEQFF. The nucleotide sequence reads TGTGCCAGCAGCTCCAACTCACCGGCAGGCCACAATGAGCAGTTCTTC.